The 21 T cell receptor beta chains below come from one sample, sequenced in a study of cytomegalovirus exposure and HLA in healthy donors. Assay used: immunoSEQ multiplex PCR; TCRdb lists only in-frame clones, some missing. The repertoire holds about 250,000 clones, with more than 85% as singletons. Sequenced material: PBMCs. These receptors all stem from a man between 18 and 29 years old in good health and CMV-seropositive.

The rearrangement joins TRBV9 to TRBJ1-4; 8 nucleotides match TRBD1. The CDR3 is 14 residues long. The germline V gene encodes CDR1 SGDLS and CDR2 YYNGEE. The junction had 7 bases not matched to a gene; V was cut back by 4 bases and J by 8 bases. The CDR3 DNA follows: TGTGCCAGCAGCACAGGGGGGGGAAGCGAAAAACTGTTTTTT. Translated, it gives CASSTGGGSEKLFF.

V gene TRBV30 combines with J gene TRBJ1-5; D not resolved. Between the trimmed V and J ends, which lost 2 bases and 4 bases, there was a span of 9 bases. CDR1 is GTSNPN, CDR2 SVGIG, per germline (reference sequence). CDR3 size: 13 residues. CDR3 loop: CAWSSLGNQPQHF. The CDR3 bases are TGTGCCTGGAGTAGCTTGGGAAATCAGCCCCAGCATTTT.

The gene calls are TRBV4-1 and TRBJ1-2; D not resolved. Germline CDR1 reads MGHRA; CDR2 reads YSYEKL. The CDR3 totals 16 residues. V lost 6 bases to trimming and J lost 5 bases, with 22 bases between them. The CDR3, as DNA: TGCGCCAGCAGGCCGCATGGTACTCTTCTGGAATATGGCTACACCTTC. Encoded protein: CASRPHGTLLEYGYTF.

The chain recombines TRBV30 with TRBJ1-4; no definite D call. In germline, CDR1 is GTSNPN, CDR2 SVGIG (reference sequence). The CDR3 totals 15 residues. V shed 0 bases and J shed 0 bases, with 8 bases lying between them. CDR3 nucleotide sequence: TGTGCCTGGAGTGTGGAGGCAGCAACTAATGAAAAACTGTTTTTT. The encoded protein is CAWSVEAATNEKLFF.

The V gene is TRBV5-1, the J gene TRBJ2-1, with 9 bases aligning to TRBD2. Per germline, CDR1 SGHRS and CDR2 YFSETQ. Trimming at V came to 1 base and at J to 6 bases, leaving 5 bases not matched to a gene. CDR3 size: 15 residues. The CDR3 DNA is TGCGCCAGCAGCTTGCCGGCGGGAGGGCTCAATGAGCAGTTCTTC. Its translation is CASSLPAGGLNEQFF.

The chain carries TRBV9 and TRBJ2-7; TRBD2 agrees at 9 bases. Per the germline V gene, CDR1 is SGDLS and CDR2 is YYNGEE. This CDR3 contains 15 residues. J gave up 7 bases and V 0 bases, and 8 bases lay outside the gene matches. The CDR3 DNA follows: TGTGCCAGCAGCGTAGGGGCGGGAGGGCCGGAAGAGCAGTACTTC. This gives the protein CASSVGAGGPEEQYF.

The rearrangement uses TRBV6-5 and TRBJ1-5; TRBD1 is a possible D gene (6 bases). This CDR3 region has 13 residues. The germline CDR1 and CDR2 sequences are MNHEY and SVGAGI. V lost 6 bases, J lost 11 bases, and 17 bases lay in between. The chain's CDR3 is CASRLREGGSQHF. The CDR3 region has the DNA TGTGCCAGCAGACTCAGAGAGGGGGGGTCCCAGCATTTT.

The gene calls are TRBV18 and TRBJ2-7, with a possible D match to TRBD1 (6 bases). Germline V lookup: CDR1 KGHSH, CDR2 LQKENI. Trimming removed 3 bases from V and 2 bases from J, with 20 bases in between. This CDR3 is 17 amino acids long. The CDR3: CASSPPAIRGRAYEQYF. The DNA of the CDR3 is TGTGCCAGCTCACCTCCTGCCATCAGGGGACGGGCCTACGAGCAGTACTTC.

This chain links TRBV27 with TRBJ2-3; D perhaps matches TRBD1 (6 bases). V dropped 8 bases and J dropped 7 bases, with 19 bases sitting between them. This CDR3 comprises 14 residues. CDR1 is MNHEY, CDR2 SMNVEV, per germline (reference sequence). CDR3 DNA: TGTGCCAGCGGCTCTCGGGACACAAGAAATACGCAGTATTTT. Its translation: CASGSRDTRNTQYF.

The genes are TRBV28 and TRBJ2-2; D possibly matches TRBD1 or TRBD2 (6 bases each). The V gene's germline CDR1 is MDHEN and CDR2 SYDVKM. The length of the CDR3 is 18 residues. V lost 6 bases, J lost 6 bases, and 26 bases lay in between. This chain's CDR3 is CASSPNKGGFGNAGELFF. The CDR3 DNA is TGTGCCAGCAGCCCCAACAAAGGGGGGTTCGGAAATGCCGGGGAGCTGTTTTTT.

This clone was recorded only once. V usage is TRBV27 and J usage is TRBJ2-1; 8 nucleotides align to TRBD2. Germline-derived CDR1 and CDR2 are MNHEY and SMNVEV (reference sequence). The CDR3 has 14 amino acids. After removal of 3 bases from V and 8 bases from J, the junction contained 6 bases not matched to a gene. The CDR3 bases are TGTGCCAGCAGTTTCATTGGGACTAGGGATGAGCAGTTCTTC. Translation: CASSFIGTRDEQFF.

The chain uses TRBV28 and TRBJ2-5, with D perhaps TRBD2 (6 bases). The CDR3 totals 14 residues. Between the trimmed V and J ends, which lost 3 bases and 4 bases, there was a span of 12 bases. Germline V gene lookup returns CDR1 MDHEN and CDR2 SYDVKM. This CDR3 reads CASSFGGSRETQYF. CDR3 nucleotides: TGTGCCAGCAGTTTTGGAGGGTCGCGAGAGACCCAGTACTTC. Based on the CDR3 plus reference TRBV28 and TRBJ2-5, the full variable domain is DVKVTQSSRYLVKRTGEKVFLECVQDMDHENMFWYRQDPGLGLRLIYFSYDVKMKEKGDIPEGYSVSREKKERFSLILESASTNQTSMYLCASSFGGSRETQYFGPGTRLLVL.

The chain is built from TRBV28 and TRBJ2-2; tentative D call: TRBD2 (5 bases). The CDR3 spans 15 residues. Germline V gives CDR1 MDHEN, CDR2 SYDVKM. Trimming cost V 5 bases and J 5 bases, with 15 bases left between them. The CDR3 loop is CASSHLREGTGELFF. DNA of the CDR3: TGTGCCAGCAGTCACCTCCGGGAAGGGACCGGGGAGCTGTTTTTT.

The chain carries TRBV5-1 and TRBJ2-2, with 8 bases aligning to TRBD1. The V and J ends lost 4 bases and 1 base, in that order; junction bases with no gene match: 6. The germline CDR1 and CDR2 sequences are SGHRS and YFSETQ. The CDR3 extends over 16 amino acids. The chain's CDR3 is CASSIGGTGNTGELFF. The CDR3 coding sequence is TGCGCCAGCAGCATAGGAGGGACAGGGAACACCGGGGAGCTGTTTTTT.

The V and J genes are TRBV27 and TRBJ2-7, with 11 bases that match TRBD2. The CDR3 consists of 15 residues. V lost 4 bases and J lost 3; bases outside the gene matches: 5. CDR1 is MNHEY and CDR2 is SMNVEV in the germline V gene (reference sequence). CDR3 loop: CASSSLAGGYYEQYF. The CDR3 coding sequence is TGTGCCAGCAGTTCGCTAGCGGGAGGTTACTACGAGCAGTACTTC.

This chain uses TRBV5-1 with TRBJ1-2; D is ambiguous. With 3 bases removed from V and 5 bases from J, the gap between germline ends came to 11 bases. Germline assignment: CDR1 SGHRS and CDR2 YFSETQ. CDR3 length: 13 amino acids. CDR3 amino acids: CASSSHQGYGYTF. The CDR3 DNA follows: TGCGCCAGCAGCTCCCACCAAGGGTATGGCTACACCTTC. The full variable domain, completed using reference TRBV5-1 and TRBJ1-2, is KAGVTQTPRYLIKTRGQQVTLSCSPISGHRSVSWYQQTPGQGLQFLFEYFSETQRNKGNFPGRFSGRQFSNSRSEMNVSTLELGDSALYLCASSSHQGYGYTFGSGTRLTVV.

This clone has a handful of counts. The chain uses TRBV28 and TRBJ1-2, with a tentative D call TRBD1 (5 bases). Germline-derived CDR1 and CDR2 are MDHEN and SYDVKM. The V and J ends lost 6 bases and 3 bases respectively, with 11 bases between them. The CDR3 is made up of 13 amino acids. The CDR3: CASRARVDYGYTF. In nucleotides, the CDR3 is TGTGCCAGCAGGGCCAGGGTGGACTATGGCTACACCTTC.

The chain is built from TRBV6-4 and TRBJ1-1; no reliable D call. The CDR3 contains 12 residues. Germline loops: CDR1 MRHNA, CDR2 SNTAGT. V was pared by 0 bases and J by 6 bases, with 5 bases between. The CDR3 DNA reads TGTGCCAGCAGTGACTCGGGCTCTGAAGCTTTCTTT. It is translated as CASSDSGSEAFF.

The CDR3 DNA reads as TGTGCCAGCAGCGACCCAAGAGGGAGCGGCGCCTCTGGGGCCAACGTCCTGACTTTC. This encodes CASSDPRGSGASGANVLTF. The gene calls are TRBV5-4 and TRBJ2-6; tentative D call: TRBD2 (5 bases). Trimming pared 4 bases from V and 0 bases from J, leaving 20 bases between. In germline, CDR1 is SGHNT, CDR2 YYREEE (reference sequence). This CDR3 has 19 residues. Full variable domain (missing parts from reference TRBV5-4 and TRBJ2-6): ETGVTQSPTHLIKTRGQQVTLRCSSQSGHNTVSWYQQALGQGPQFIFQYYREEENGRGNFPPRFSGLQFPNYSSELNVNALELDDSALYLCASSDPRGSGASGANVLTFGAGSRLTVL.

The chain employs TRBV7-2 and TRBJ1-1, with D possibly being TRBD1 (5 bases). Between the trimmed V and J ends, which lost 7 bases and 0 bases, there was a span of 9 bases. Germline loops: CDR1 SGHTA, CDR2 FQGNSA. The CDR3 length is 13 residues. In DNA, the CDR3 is TGTGCCAGCAAGAGACAGATGAACACTGAAGCTTTCTTT. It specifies CASKRQMNTEAFF.

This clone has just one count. The CDR3 here is CASSLEETQYF. CDR3 in DNA: TGTGCCAGCAGCTTAGAAGAGACCCAGTACTTC. The chain is built from TRBV13 and TRBJ2-5; D ambiguous. Per germline, CDR1 PRHDT and CDR2 FYEKMQ (reference sequence). Trimming removed 1 base at V and 3 bases at J, with 0 bases between. The CDR3 sequence is 11 residues long.